This paragraph covers one T cell receptor (beta chain) sequence. Clinical history as reported by participants underpinned cohort assignment. Under the authors' procedure: By means of reference gene primer amplification, nucleated cell counts were estimated. Sequenced by immunoSEQ multiplex PCR; TCRdb stores in-frame clones only, minus some. The V and J calls and the clone size are those of that table, but D and trimming were determined from the DNA. Of around 450,000 clones in the sample, 90% were seen once. This specimen comes from a study of blood T cell repertoires in COVID-19. Study-wide background: COVID-19 samples from acute and convalescent phases originated in the United States, Italy and Spain.

Sample: PBMCs or T cells enriched from blood (not recorded which). The source is a man between 18 and 29 years old who had recovered from COVID-19.

In DNA form, the CDR3 reads TGTGCCAGTAGCGGAGGCAGGATGCCAGATACGCAGTATTTT. It yields the protein CASSGGRMPDTQYF. This chain links TRBV19 with TRBJ2-3; a possible D gene is TRBD2 (5 bases). Germline values: CDR1 LNHDA, CDR2 SQIVND (reference sequence). The CDR3 runs to 14 residues. V lost 6 bases and J lost 4, with 14 bases in between.